This TCR beta chain was sequenced in a study of neurological immune-mediated disorders. Study-level information: The multiple sclerosis group of approximately 35 included approximately 30 relapsing-remitting and 3 secondary progressive patients.

Many counts were recorded for this clonotype. TCRdb re-called the 5' RACE reads with MiXCR, one entry per CDR3 protein. The top ten clones hold around 3.7% of a sample with fewer than 75,000 distinct CDR3 sequences, 3.4% of them seen once. The length of the CDR3 is 13 residues. The germline V and J ends were trimmed by 5 bases and 5 bases, with 12 bases remaining between them. Germline loops: CDR1 LGHDT, CDR2 YNNKEL (reference sequence). The unsorted libraries originated from 2 million PBMCs kept at -80 C. The sequencing sample was made of PBMCs. V gene TRBV3-1 combines with J gene TRBJ2-5; D remains ambiguous. This TCR was recovered from a man aged 40-49 years with multiple sclerosis. The CDR3 reads CASSYPDGETQYF. In nucleotides, the CDR3 is TGTGCCAGCAGCTACCCGGATGGGGAGACCCAGTACTTC.